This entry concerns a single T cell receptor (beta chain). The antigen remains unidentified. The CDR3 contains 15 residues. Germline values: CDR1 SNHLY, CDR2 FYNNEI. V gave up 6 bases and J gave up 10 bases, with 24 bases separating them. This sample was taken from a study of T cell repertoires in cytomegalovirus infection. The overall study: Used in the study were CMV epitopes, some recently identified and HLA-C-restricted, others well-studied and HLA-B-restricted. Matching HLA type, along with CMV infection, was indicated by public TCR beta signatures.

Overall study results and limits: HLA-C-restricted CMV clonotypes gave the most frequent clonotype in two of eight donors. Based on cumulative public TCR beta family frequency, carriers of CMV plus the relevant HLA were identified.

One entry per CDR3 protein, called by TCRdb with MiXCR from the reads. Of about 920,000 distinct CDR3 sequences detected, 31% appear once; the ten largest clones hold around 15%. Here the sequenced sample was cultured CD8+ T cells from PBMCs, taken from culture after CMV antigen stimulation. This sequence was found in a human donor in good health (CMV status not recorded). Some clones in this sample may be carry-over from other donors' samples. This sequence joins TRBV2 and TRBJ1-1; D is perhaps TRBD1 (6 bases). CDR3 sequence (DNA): TGTGCCAGCAGCGTCGGCGGCCAGGGGATGGGTGCAGCTTTCTTT. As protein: CASSVGGQGMGAAFF.